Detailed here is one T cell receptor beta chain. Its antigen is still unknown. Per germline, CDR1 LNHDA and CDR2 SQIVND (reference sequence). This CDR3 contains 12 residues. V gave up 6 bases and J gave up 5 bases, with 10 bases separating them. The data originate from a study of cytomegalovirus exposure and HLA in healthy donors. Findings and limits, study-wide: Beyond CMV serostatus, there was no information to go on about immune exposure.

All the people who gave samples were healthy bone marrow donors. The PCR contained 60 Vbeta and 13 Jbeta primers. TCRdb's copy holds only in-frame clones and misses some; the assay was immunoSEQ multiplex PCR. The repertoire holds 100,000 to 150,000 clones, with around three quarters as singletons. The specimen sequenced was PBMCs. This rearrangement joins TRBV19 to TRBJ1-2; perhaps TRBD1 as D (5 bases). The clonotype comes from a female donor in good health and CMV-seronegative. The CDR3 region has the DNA TGTGCCAGTAGGACAGAGACATATGGCTACACCTTC. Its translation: CASRTETYGYTF.